This is a list of T cell receptor beta chains from one sample in a study of blood T cell repertoires in COVID-19. Data came from immunoSEQ multiplex PCR; TCRdb stores just in-frame clones and leaves some out. The table records over 200,000 clones, about nine tenths of them present only once. Sequencing input: PBMCs or T cells enriched from blood (not recorded which). These receptors were collected from a man younger than 35 who had recovered from COVID-19. The CDR3 runs from the conserved cysteine through the conserved F or W. D genes are given only for firm matches. Clone size is shown for a subset of rows, as once, few, many or a class of expanded clone.

TRBV19	.	TRBJ2-2	TRBD2	CATSGRAVTGELFF	TGTGCCACTAGCGGGAGGGCGGTGACCGGGGAGCTGTTTTTT
TRBV28	.	TRBJ2-1	.	CASSFLYNEQFF	TGTGCCAGCAGTTTTCTGTACAATGAGCAGTTCTTC
TRBV19	.	TRBJ1-1	.	CASSLEGRTEAFF	TGTGCCAGTAGCCTCGAGGGCCGCACTGAAGCTTTCTTT
TRBV5-1	.	TRBJ2-7	TRBD2	CASSGTTSGGHEQYF	TGCGCCAGCAGCGGGACGACTAGCGGGGGGCACGAGCAGTACTTC
TRBV2	.	TRBJ1-1	.	CASSEEVIAEAFF	TGTGCCAGCAGTGAAGAAGTAATAGCTGAAGCTTTCTTT
TRBV11-2	.	TRBJ2-7	TRBD2	CASSLEGGGPSEQYF	TGTGCCAGCAGCTTGGAGGGCGGGGGGCCAAGCGAGCAGTACTTC
TRBV6-1	.	TRBJ1-6	.	CASSEDLGANSPLHF	TGTGCCAGCAGTGAAGATCTGGGGGCGAATTCACCCCTCCACTTT
TRBV7-8	.	TRBJ2-1	.	CASSFPSGSSYNEQFF	TGTGCCAGCAGCTTCCCGAGCGGTAGCTCCTACAATGAGCAGTTCTTC
TRBV7-9	.	TRBJ2-1	TRBD2	CASSPPGAGGNEQFF	TGTGCCAGCAGCCCTCCGGGGGCGGGAGGCAATGAGCAGTTCTTC
TRBV30	.	TRBJ2-1	TRBD1	CAWSKQGDEQFF	TGTGCCTGGAGTAAACAGGGGGATGAGCAGTTCTTC
TRBV12-5	.	TRBJ2-3	TRBD2	CASGLAGGIDTQYF	TGTGCTAGTGGACTAGCGGGAGGGATAGATACGCAGTATTTT
TRBV2	.	TRBJ1-1	TRBD1	CASSSRTGSEAFF	TGTGCCAGCAGTAGTAGGACAGGGTCTGAAGCTTTCTTT
TRBV2	.	TRBJ2-3	.	CASGQSGVNQYF	TGTGCCAGCGGGCAAAGCGGAGTTAACCAGTATTTT
TRBV6-6	.	TRBJ2-3	.	CASRRSLRASTDTQYF	TGTGCCAGCAGACGATCGCTGCGGGCTAGCACAGATACGCAGTATTTT
TRBV5-1	.	TRBJ2-7	.	CASSLLDRGYEQYF	TGCGCCAGCAGCTTGCTTGACAGAGGTTACGAGCAGTACTTC
TRBV27	.	TRBJ2-7	TRBD1	CASSLMAGGNYEQYF	TGTGCCAGCAGTTTAATGGCAGGGGGCAACTACGAGCAGTACTTC
TRBV6-4	.	TRBJ1-6	.	CASSDTGHSPLHF	TGTGCCAGCAGTGATACAGGGCACTCACCCCTCCACTTT
TRBV5-4	.	TRBJ2-2	TRBD1	CASSLRQGPNTGELFF	TGTGCCAGCAGCTTGAGACAGGGCCCGAACACCGGGGAGCTGTTTTTT
TRBV7-7	.	TRBJ1-5	TRBD1	CASSLAGDSDSNQPQHF	TGTGCTAGCAGCTTAGCGGGGGACAGCGATAGCAATCAGCCCCAGCATTTT
TRBV30	.	TRBJ2-7	.	CAWSPRGPNPYEQYF	TGTGCCTGGAGCCCAAGGGGCCCTAACCCCTACGAGCAGTACTTC
TRBV3-1/TRBV3-2	.	TRBJ2-7	TRBD2	CASSYTGTSGSHPHF	TGTGCCAGCAGCTACACCGGGACTAGCGGGAGTCATCCTCACTTC
TRBV18	.	TRBJ2-7	.	CASSPAGSYEQYF	TGTGCCAGCTCACCAGCGGGGAGCTACGAGCAGTACTTC
TRBV6-5	.	TRBJ1-3	.	CASSYTGPLGNTIYF	TGTGCCAGCAGTTACACAGGGCCCTTGGGTAACACCATATATTTT
TRBV3-1/TRBV3-2	.	TRBJ2-5	TRBD2	CASSPPAGGIETQYF	TGTGCCAGCAGCCCGCCCGCGGGGGGGATTGAGACCCAGTACTTC
TRBV28	.	TRBJ1-1	.	CASSPPGRGPNTEAFF	TGTGCCAGCAGTCCCCCGGGTCGCGGGCCGAACACTGAAGCTTTCTTT
TRBV6-4	.	TRBJ2-3	.	CASSEDWSAGDTQYF	TGTGCCAGCAGCGAAGACTGGTCGGCGGGAGATACGCAGTATTTT
TRBV6-5	.	TRBJ2-7	TRBD2	CASSPAGAVGEQYF	TGTGCCAGCAGCCCAGCGGGGGCAGTAGGGGAGCAGTACTTC
TRBV14	.	TRBJ1-3	.	CASSPPGHGFISGNTIYF	TGTGCCAGCAGCCCTCCGGGACACGGATTTATCTCTGGAAACACCATATATTTT
TRBV5-6	few	TRBJ2-5	.	CASSFGETQYF	TGTGCCAGCAGCTTCGGGGAGACCCAGTACTTC
TRBV1	.	TRBJ1-1	.	CTSEDKNTEAFF	TGCACCAGCGAGGATAAGAACACTGAAGCTTTCTTT
TRBV19	.	TRBJ2-3	TRBD1	CASSAGDRGGTDTQYF	TGTGCCAGTAGTGCCGGGGACAGGGGAGGCACAGATACGCAGTATTTT
TRBV5-4	.	TRBJ2-5	TRBD1	CASNPGGYQETQYF	TGTGCCAGCAACCCAGGGGGCTACCAAGAGACCCAGTACTTC
TRBV18	.	TRBJ1-2	.	CASSPGGSNYGYTF	TGTGCCAGCTCACCAGGCGGATCCAACTATGGCTACACCTTC
TRBV19	.	TRBJ2-7	TRBD2	CASSIRASGSYEQYF	TGTGCCAGTAGTATCCGGGCTAGCGGGTCCTACGAGCAGTACTTC
TRBV6-2/TRBV6-3	.	TRBJ2-3	TRBD1	CASSSRAGTGGHDTQYF	TGTGCCAGCAGTTCTCGGGCCGGGACAGGGGGGCACGATACGCAGTATTTT
TRBV5-4	.	TRBJ2-3	.	CASPGVGGPLDTQYF	TGTGCCAGCCCTGGGGTTGGGGGCCCCCTTGATACGCAGTATTTT
TRBV28	.	TRBJ1-2	TRBD1	CASSLYLGTGGDGYTF	TGTGCCAGCAGCCTTTATCTAGGGACAGGGGGCGACGGCTACACCTTC
TRBV5-4	.	TRBJ2-1	TRBD2	CASSYSGRPYNEQFF	TGTGCCAGCAGCTATAGCGGGAGACCCTACAATGAGCAGTTCTTC
TRBV3-1/TRBV3-2	.	TRBJ1-2	.	CASSQVGAGLGGYTF	TGTGCCAGCAGCCAAGTTGGGGCGGGACTGGGAGGCTACACCTTC
TRBV19	many	TRBJ2-2	TRBD1	CASSMGGTGYTGELFF	TGTGCCAGTAGTATGGGGGGGACAGGGTACACCGGGGAGCTGTTTTTT
TRBV25-1	.	TRBJ1-1	.	CASNVNSENEAFF	TGTGCCAGCAATGTAAACAGTGAAAATGAAGCTTTCTTT
TRBV4-1	.	TRBJ2-5	.	CASRIAVGGTQYF	TGCGCCAGCCGAATAGCGGTGGGTGGGACCCAGTACTTC